Listed below are T cell receptor beta chains from one sample, sequenced in a study of identical twins. TCRdb fed the 5' RACE reads into MiXCR, producing one record per CDR3 protein. Among approximately 230,000 distinct CDR3 sequences listed, 5.5% to 7.5% were seen once. These data were also reused for a study on T cells expressing NK-cell markers.

Sequenced input: CD8+ T cells sorted from blood. The receptors were gathered from a woman between 18 and 29 years old in good health. CDR3s include the opening cysteine and the closing phenylalanine or tryptophan. The D gene is left open where the match is weak. Rows give clone size only sometimes, using once, few, many, or a class for an expanded clone.

cdr3_length d_call j_call v_call clone_size cdr3_aa cdr3_nt
16 . TRBJ2-5 TRBV6-5 few CASSYDYGADQETQYF TGTGCCAGCAGTTACGATTACGGGGCAGACCAAGAGACCCAGTACTTC
16 TRBD2 TRBJ2-7 TRBV18 . CASSLPGLAGPYEQYF TGTGCCAGCTCACTCCCGGGACTAGCGGGACCCTACGAGCAGTACTTC
15 TRBD1 TRBJ2-5 TRBV5-1 many CASKRTGGFQETQYF TGCGCCAGCAAGAGGACAGGGGGTTTCCAAGAGACCCAGTACTTC
15 . TRBJ2-7 TRBV4-1 . CASSSGQKSSYEQYF TGCGCCAGCAGCTCAGGACAGAAGAGCTCCTACGAGCAGTACTTC
13 . TRBJ2-7 TRBV29-1 many CSGGDTGSYEQYF TGCAGCGGCGGGGACACCGGCTCCTACGAGCAGTACTTC
21 TRBD1 TRBJ1-3 TRBV11-2 few CASSFQKKTRTGGTSGNTIYF TGTGCCAGCAGCTTCCAAAAAAAAACTCGGACAGGGGGGACCTCTGGAAACACCATATATTTT
14 TRBD2 TRBJ2-1 TRBV9 . CASSVAGTSYEQFF TGTGCCAGCAGCGTGGCCGGGACTAGCTATGAGCAGTTCTTC
13 . TRBJ2-7 TRBV12-3/TRBV12-4 few CASSFQGPYEQYF TGTGCCAGCAGTTTTCAGGGCCCCTACGAGCAGTACTTC
12 . TRBJ2-1 TRBV6-2/TRBV6-3 few CASRALVNEQFF TGTGCCAGCAGGGCACTAGTCAATGAGCAGTTCTTC
15 . TRBJ2-2 TRBV5-1 many CASSLGTGLTGELFF TGCGCCAGCAGCTTAGGTACGGGATTGACCGGGGAGCTGTTTTTT
13 TRBD1 TRBJ1-1 TRBV20-1 many CSAEQGYVTEAFF TGCAGTGCGGAACAGGGGTACGTCACTGAAGCTTTCTTT
13 . TRBJ2-1 TRBV4-3 many CASSPRDFNEQFF TGCGCCAGCAGCCCCCGGGACTTTAATGAGCAGTTCTTC
13 . TRBJ2-7 TRBV12-3/TRBV12-4 many CASSFGTSYEQYF TGTGCCAGCAGTTTTGGCACGTCCTACGAGCAGTACTTC
17 . TRBJ1-2 TRBV4-3 . CASSQSRSLRYSYGYTF TGCGCCAGCAGCCAGTCAAGAAGCCTCCGGTACTCCTATGGCTACACCTTC
14 TRBD2 TRBJ2-3 TRBV7-9 many CASLNPAGSGTQYF TGTGCCAGCTTGAATCCAGCGGGGTCCGGTACGCAGTATTTT
14 TRBD2 TRBJ2-7 TRBV2 many CASSAGLATYEQYF TGTGCCAGCAGTGCGGGACTAGCCACCTACGAGCAGTACTTC
11 . TRBJ1-2 TRBV7-9 few CASFYGQGYTF TGTGCCAGCTTCTACGGCCAGGGCTACACCTTC
15 . TRBJ2-3 TRBV7-9 few CASTNPGVPGDTQYF TGTGCCAGCACTAACCCGGGGGTGCCCGGGGATACGCAGTATTTT
15 TRBD2 TRBJ2-1 TRBV5-1 many CASSLGAGGNNEQFF TGCGCCAGCAGCTTGGGAGCGGGGGGGAACAATGAGCAGTTCTTC
15 . TRBJ2-1 TRBV12-3/TRBV12-4 few CASTVDHSSYNEQFF TGTGCCAGCACCGTCGACCATAGCTCCTACAATGAGCAGTTCTTC
17 . TRBJ2-1 TRBV6-5 few CASSLSVKVVSYNEQFF TGTGCCAGCAGTCTCTCGGTGAAGGTGGTCTCCTACAATGAGCAGTTCTTC
16 TRBD2 TRBJ2-2 TRBV28 . CASSNRLAGFTGELFF TGTGCCAGCAGTAACAGACTAGCGGGGTTCACCGGGGAGCTGTTTTTT
15 . TRBJ2-7 TRBV27 . CASSFAGGGTYEQYF TGTGCCAGCAGTTTCGCCGGGGGAGGCACCTACGAGCAGTACTTC
16 . TRBJ2-2 TRBV27 . CASSNLRQAIDGELFF TGTGCCAGCAGTAATCTCCGGCAGGCGATAGACGGGGAGCTGTTTTTT
13 . TRBJ2-7 TRBV12-3/TRBV12-4 few CASNNREDYEQYF TGTGCCAGCAACAACAGAGAGGACTACGAGCAGTACTTC
14 . TRBJ2-3 TRBV6-5 many CASSYGPSTDTQYF TGTGCCAGCAGTTACGGGCCTAGCACAGATACGCAGTATTTT
12 TRBD1 TRBJ2-7 TRBV9 few CASRGQGPWQYF TGTGCCAGCAGGGGACAGGGCCCGTGGCAGTACTTC
14 . TRBJ2-7 TRBV2 . CASSTGSGPGEQYF TGTGCCAGCAGTACGGGGAGTGGACCAGGGGAGCAGTACTTC
14 . TRBJ2-7 TRBV5-1 few CASRPTVSLYEQYF TGCGCCAGCAGGCCGACTGTATCCCTCTACGAGCAGTACTTC
17 TRBD1 TRBJ2-5 TRBV7-9 . CASSLFPRDREQETQYF TGTGCCAGCAGCTTGTTCCCCCGGGACAGGGAGCAAGAGACCCAGTACTTC
12 . TRBJ2-7 TRBV29-1 many CSGGATANEQYF TGCAGCGGGGGCGCAACGGCAAACGAGCAGTACTTC
12 TRBD1 TRBJ1-2 TRBV12-3/TRBV12-4 few CASDTGGGGYTF TGTGCCAGCGACACAGGGGGGGGCGGCTACACCTTC
14 . TRBJ2-6 TRBV19 few CATRQSSGANVLTF TGTGCCACTCGACAGAGCTCTGGGGCCAACGTCCTGACTTTC
15 . TRBJ1-1 TRBV6-1 . CASIHGRGGYTEAFF TGTGCCAGCATCCACGGTAGGGGGGGTTACACTGAAGCTTTCTTT
15 TRBD1 TRBJ2-1 TRBV20-1 . CSAKNRDRDYNEQFF TGCAGTGCAAAAAACCGGGACAGGGACTACAATGAGCAGTTCTTC
14 TRBD1 TRBJ1-2 TRBV9 . CASKRGTGVDGYTF TGTGCCAGCAAACGTGGGACAGGGGTTGATGGCTACACCTTC
14 . TRBJ1-1 TRBV20-1 . CSARSSRRGAEAFF TGCAGTGCTAGATCCTCGCGAAGGGGTGCTGAAGCTTTCTTT
10 . TRBJ2-1 TRBV29-1 many CSVDGNEQFF TGCAGCGTTGACGGGAATGAGCAGTTCTTC
13 TRBD1 TRBJ2-7 TRBV29-1 many CSVDRDREGEQYF TGCAGCGTTGATCGGGACAGGGAGGGGGAGCAGTACTTC
13 . TRBJ2-7 TRBV19 many CASRAGSSYEQYF TGTGCCAGTAGGGCGGGTTCCTCCTACGAGCAGTACTTC
14 . TRBJ2-3 TRBV5-6 . CASSLVEYTDTQYF TGTGCCAGCAGCTTGGTGGAGTACACAGATACGCAGTATTTT
17 . TRBJ2-3 TRBV3-1 few CASSQEEETLSTDTQYF TGTGCCAGCAGCCAAGAGGAGGAGACGCTCAGCACAGATACGCAGTATTTT
15 . TRBJ2-5 TRBV10-3 many CAISESGNFQETQYF TGTGCCATCAGTGAGTCCGGGAACTTCCAAGAGACCCAGTACTTC